These 8 T cell receptor beta chains were all obtained from the same sample, sequenced in a study of healthy donors' naive CD4 and CD8 T cells. Each TCR library used around 540 ng of total RNA and a linear amplification protocol. TCRdb recomputed calls from the reads with MiXCR, one row per CDR3 protein. The table shows 150,000 to 200,000 distinct CDR3 sequences, with over 60% occurring only once. Sequencing was performed on naive CD4+ and CD8+ T cells sorted from blood, pooled from several donors. These receptors were taken from a pool of human donors in good health; the sample pools cells from several healthy donors.

V gene TRBV11-1 combines with J gene TRBJ2-7, with D uncertain. The CDR3 loop spans 14 amino acids. V was trimmed by 8 bases and J by 3 bases, leaving 17 bases between them. Germline lookup yields CDR1 SGHAT and CDR2 FQDESV (reference sequence). The CDR3 spells CASGLPLRFYEQYF. The CDR3 DNA reads as TGTGCCAGCGGATTACCCCTTCGGTTCTACGAGCAGTACTTC.

This chain uses TRBV6-5 with TRBJ1-1; a possible D gene is TRBD1 (5 bases). Deletions cut 3 bases from V and 1 base from J, with 15 bases between. Germline CDR1 and CDR2: MNHEY and SVGAGI. The CDR3 spans 16 residues. CDR3 region: CASSYFPRGANTEAFF. CDR3 in DNA: TGTGCCAGCAGTTATTTTCCAAGGGGCGCGAACACTGAAGCTTTCTTT.

This clonotype was counted once. The rearrangement joins TRBV20-1 to TRBJ1-3; D remains unclear. Germline V lookup: CDR1 DFQATT, CDR2 SNEGSKA (reference sequence). Trimming left V 0 bases short and J 2 bases short, with 8 bases between. The CDR3 runs to 14 residues. The CDR3 DNA sequence: TGCAGTGCTAGAGATATAACAGCTGGAAACACCATATATTTT. This sequence encodes CSARDITAGNTIYF.

This clonotype was seen more than once but under ten times. The chain carries TRBV25-1 and TRBJ1-1, with D possibly matching TRBD1 (5 bases). This CDR3 comprises 14 residues. The V and J ends lost 4 bases and 0 bases respectively, with 9 bases between them. Germline-derived CDR1 and CDR2 are MGHDK and SYGVNS. Here the CDR3 reads CASSAGTVNTEAFF. DNA of the CDR3: TGTGCCAGCAGTGCCGGGACGGTGAACACTGAAGCTTTCTTT.

V is TRBV12-3 or TRBV12-4 and J is TRBJ1-6; 8 nucleotides align to TRBD1. The CDR3 covers 15 residues. J gave up 7 bases and V 4 bases, and 6 bases lay outside the gene matches. Here the CDR3 DNA reads TGTGCCAGCAGTTCCAGGGGGCAAGTCAATTCACCCCTCCACTTT. Amino acids: CASSSRGQVNSPLHF.

The V call is TRBV7-2, the J call TRBJ2-1, with TRBD2 matching 11 bases. This CDR3 is built from 16 residues. The germline V gene encodes CDR1 SGHTA and CDR2 FQGNSA. With V trimmed by 1 base and J by 5 bases, 4 bases remained unmatched. CDR3 bases: TGTGCCAGCAGCTTAGTGGCGGGACTAGCGGACAATGAGCAGTTCTTC. Translated: CASSLVAGLADNEQFF.

The V and J genes are TRBV7-8 and TRBJ1-5; D not certain. Germline V CDR1 and CDR2: SGHVS, FQNEAQ. V was shortened by 5 bases and J by 0 bases, with 11 bases between the two germline ends. This CDR3 has 15 residues. This chain's CDR3 is CASSLLRDSNQPQHF. CDR3 nucleotides: TGTGCCAGCAGCCTCCTAAGGGATAGCAATCAGCCCCAGCATTTT. Filled out from reference TRBV7-8 and TRBJ1-5, the complete variable domain reads GAGVSQSPRYKVAKRGQDVALRCDPISGHVSLFWYQQALGQGPEFLTYFQNEAQLDKSGLPSDRFFAERPEGSVSTLKIQRTQQEDSAVYLCASSLLRDSNQPQHFGDGTRLSIL.

V usage is TRBV27 and J usage is TRBJ2-1; D is unresolved. Trimming stripped 0 bases from V and 6 bases from J, with 3 bases between. CDR1 MNHEY and CDR2 SMNVEV come from the germline V gene (reference sequence). The CDR3 runs to 12 residues. CDR3 region: CASSLSPNEQFF. The CDR3 bases are TGTGCCAGCAGTTTATCCCCCAATGAGCAGTTCTTC.